The 17 T cell receptor beta chains below all came from one sample that was sequenced in a study of regulatory T cells in long-lasting Graves disease (dated by TCRdb to the early 2020s). This specimen's time point label, interpreted: newly diagnosed GD, antithyroid drugs for less than 3 months. For both TCR sequencing and RNA sequencing, RNA was extracted from PBMCs in TRIzol. Libraries were built with multiplex PCR. Sequencing relied on an Illumina HiSeq 4000. To build TCR beta libraries, CDR3 regions were amplified by Arm-PCR using iRepertoire HTBI primers. The public reads were run again by TCRdb, first through fastp at Q25 and then through MiXCR, and only productive beta chains were kept. All rows with the same CDR3 protein become a single entry with the most common DNA and genes. Present in this sample are 420,000 or so distinct CDR3 sequences, approximately 16% of which were seen just once. In total, the top ten clones hold around a quarter of the sample.

This sample also belongs to another study, concerning T cells in Graves' hyperthyroidism and ophthalmopathy.

Sequencing used peripheral blood mononuclear cells (PBMCs), obtained at new diagnosis, from a patient treated with antithyroid drugs. Every receptor here comes from a woman aged 18-30 years with Graves disease. Donor details come from another sample of the same person, matched by shared clones.

This clonotype has at least ten counts. The gene calls are TRBV3-1 and TRBJ2-3; TRBD1 might be the D (6 bases). Per the germline V gene, CDR1 is LGHDT and CDR2 is YNNKEL (reference sequence). Trimming removed 6 bases from V and 6 bases from J, with 13 bases in between. The CDR3 runs 13 residues. This CDR3 reads CASSPRGSDTQYF. The DNA for the CDR3 is TGTGCCAGCAGTCCGAGGGGGAGCGATACGCAGTATTTT.

The chain employs TRBV9 and TRBJ2-6; D remains unclear. The CDR3 covers 18 residues. Germline assignment: CDR1 SGDLS and CDR2 YYNGEE. Trimming pared 4 bases from V and 0 bases from J, leaving 17 bases between. The DNA of the CDR3 is TGTGCCAGCAGCCCGAGAAGGGTCCCCCTCTCTGGGGCCAACGTCCTGACTTTC. This gives the protein CASSPRRVPLSGANVLTF.

This clonotype has at least ten counts. V and J are TRBV5-1 and TRBJ2-5, with 9 nucleotides matching TRBD2. Unmatched junction bases numbered 8, after V lost 1 base and J lost 4 bases. Germline V gene sequence: CDR1 SGHRS, CDR2 YFSETQ. The CDR3 has 16 residues. CDR3 DNA: TGCGCCAGCAGCTTGTACCAGCGGGGGGATGGAGAGACCCAGTACTTC. Translated: CASSLYQRGDGETQYF.

V and J are TRBV28 and TRBJ2-3, with a tentative D call TRBD2 (7 bases). The ends were cut back, 5 bases at V and 8 bases at J, with 14 bases in the middle. This CDR3 has 13 residues. CDR1 and CDR2 from the germline V gene are MDHEN and SYDVKM. CDR3: CASSPEGGGTQYF. CDR3 nucleotides: TGTGCCAGCAGTCCCGAGGGAGGGGGTACGCAGTATTTT.

The chain carries TRBV20-1 and TRBJ1-2, with TRBD1 identical over 11 bases. This CDR3 is built from 14 residues. The ends lost 6 bases at V and 6 bases at J; junction bases unmatched: 9. Germline-derived CDR1 and CDR2 are DFQATT and SNEGSKA (reference sequence). CDR3 amino acids: CSAPGTGGGDGYTF. The CDR3 bases are TGCAGTGCACCCGGGACAGGGGGAGGGGATGGCTACACCTTC.

This clonotype was recorded a few times. The chain couples TRBV4-2 to TRBJ2-6; D is tentatively TRBD1 or TRBD2 (7 bases each). V lost 0 bases, J lost 1 base, and 13 bases lay in between. CDR3 length: 18 residues. Germline V gives CDR1 LGHNA, CDR2 YNFKEQ. CDR3 DNA: TGTGCCAGCAGCCAAGACCCAGGGGGGGGTTCTGGGGCCAACGTCCTGACTTTC. As protein: CASSQDPGGGSGANVLTF.

In this sample, this clonotype turned up many times. The chain joins TRBV2 to TRBJ2-2; D not resolved. Trimming removed 3 bases at V and 0 bases at J, with 11 bases between. The CDR3 has 16 residues. CDR1 and CDR2 from the germline V gene are SNHLY and FYNNEI. CDR3: CASSDRPIPNTGELFF. The CDR3, as DNA: TGTGCCAGCAGTGATCGCCCGATTCCGAACACCGGGGAGCTGTTTTTT.

The chain has TRBV27 and TRBJ2-1; 11 positions match TRBD2. Germline assignment: CDR1 MNHEY and CDR2 SMNVEV (reference sequence). V shed 3 bases, J shed 12 bases, and the junction held 7 bases outside the gene matches. The CDR3 length is 14 residues. The CDR3: CASSLASGRFGQFF. CDR3 in DNA: TGTGCCAGCAGTTTGGCTAGCGGGAGGTTTGGGCAGTTCTTC.

This clonotype was counted at least ten times. The CDR3, as DNA: TGCAGCGTGGCAGGGGGCCAGCCCCAGCATTTT. Translating it yields CSVAGGQPQHF. This chain uses TRBV29-1 with TRBJ1-5; TRBD1 agrees at 8 bases. CDR1 is SQVTM and CDR2 is ANQGSEA in the germline V gene. Trimming removed 6 bases from V and 7 bases from J; junction bases left unmatched: 2. The CDR3 length is 11 residues.

The chain has TRBV7-6 and TRBJ1-5; no definite D call. Germline CDR1 and CDR2: SGHVS and FNYEAQ. Trimming removed 3 bases from V and 7 bases from J, with 10 bases in between. The CDR3 is made up of 13 amino acids. CDR3 residues: CASSLLEGQPQHF. The CDR3 DNA reads TGTGCCAGCAGCTTGCTGGAAGGCCAGCCCCAGCATTTT.

In this sample, this clonotype turned up a few times. The chain uses TRBV3-1 and TRBJ1-1, with 8 bases identical to TRBD1. Germline V gene sequence: CDR1 LGHDT, CDR2 YNNKEL (reference sequence). CDR3 length equals 14 residues. Trimming cost V 2 bases and J 5 bases; bases outside gene matches: 4. The CDR3 DNA follows: TGTGCCAGCAGCCAAAGGACAGGGAAAACTGAAGCTTTCTTT. This codes for CASSQRTGKTEAFF.

The chain joins TRBV3-1 to TRBJ2-3; perhaps TRBD1 as D (5 bases). Germline lookup yields CDR1 LGHDT and CDR2 YNNKEL (reference sequence). CDR3 length: 14 residues. V shed 5 bases and J shed 6 bases, with 15 bases lying between them. CDR3 sequence: CASSYDRSPDTQYF. The DNA for the CDR3 is TGTGCCAGCAGCTACGACAGATCCCCGGATACGCAGTATTTT.

The V and J genes are TRBV4-3 and TRBJ2-1; possibly TRBD1 for D (5 bases). Deletions cut 4 bases from V and 4 bases from J, with 11 bases between. The CDR3 extends over 14 amino acids. CDR1 LGHNA and CDR2 YSLEER come from the germline V gene. CDR3 sequence reads: CASSRRAVYNEQFF. The CDR3 DNA sequence: TGCGCCAGCAGCCGCAGGGCCGTATACAATGAGCAGTTCTTC.

The table lists this clonotype with a few counts. This chain links TRBV5-1 with TRBJ2-5; 9 bases agree with TRBD2. The CDR3 is 16 amino acids. The germline V gene has CDR1 SGHRS and CDR2 YFSETQ. V trimming: 0 bases; J trimming: 1 base; junction bases outside the gene matches: 4. The chain's CDR3 is CASSLEASGVQETQYF. Written as DNA, the CDR3 is TGCGCCAGCAGCTTGGAGGCTAGCGGGGTCCAAGAGACCCAGTACTTC. The full variable domain, with the rest looked up from reference TRBV5-1 and TRBJ2-5, is KAGVTQTPRYLIKTRGQQVTLSCSPISGHRSVSWYQQTPGQGLQFLFEYFSETQRNKGNFPGRFSGRQFSNSRSEMNVSTLELGDSALYLCASSLEASGVQETQYFGPGTRLLVL.

The chain links TRBV29-1 to TRBJ2-7; D is uncertain. The length of the CDR3 is 14 residues. Germline V gene data show CDR1 as SQVTM and CDR2 as ANQGSEA. Deletions cut 4 bases from V and 3 bases from J, with 16 bases between. The CDR3 loop reads CSVGLVTRVYEQYF. CDR3 DNA sequence: TGCAGCGTTGGGCTAGTTACCCGAGTCTACGAGCAGTACTTC.

This clonotype was recorded many times. V gene TRBV30 combines with J gene TRBJ1-1, with no clear D. This CDR3 is built from 11 residues. Germline CDR1 is GTSNPN and CDR2 is SVGIG (reference sequence). The germline V and J ends were trimmed by 4 bases and 8 bases, with 11 bases remaining between them. CDR3 bases: TGTGCCTGGACCTCTAACGTGGAAGCTTTCTTT. It translates to CAWTSNVEAFF.

The V gene is TRBV18, the J gene TRBJ1-1, with D possibly being TRBD1 (5 bases). Deletions cut 4 bases from V and 5 bases from J, with 17 bases between. The CDR3 contains 15 residues. Germline V CDR1 and CDR2: KGHSH, LQKENI. The CDR3 region is CASSRTGPGTTEAFF. The CDR3 DNA is TGTGCCAGCTCACGAACGGGACCGGGAACGACTGAAGCTTTCTTT.